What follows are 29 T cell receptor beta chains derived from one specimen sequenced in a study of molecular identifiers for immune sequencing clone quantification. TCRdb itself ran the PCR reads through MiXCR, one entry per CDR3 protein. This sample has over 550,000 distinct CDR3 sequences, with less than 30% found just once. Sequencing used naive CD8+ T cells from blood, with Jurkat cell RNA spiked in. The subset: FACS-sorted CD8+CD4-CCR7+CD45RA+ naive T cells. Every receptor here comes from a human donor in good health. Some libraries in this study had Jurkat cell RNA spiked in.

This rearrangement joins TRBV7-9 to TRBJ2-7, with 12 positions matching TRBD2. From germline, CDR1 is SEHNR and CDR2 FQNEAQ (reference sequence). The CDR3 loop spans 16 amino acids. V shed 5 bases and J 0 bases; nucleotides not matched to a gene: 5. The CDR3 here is CASSHRTSGTSYEQYF. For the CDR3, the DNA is TGTGCCAGCAGCCATAGGACTAGCGGGACCTCCTACGAGCAGTACTTC.

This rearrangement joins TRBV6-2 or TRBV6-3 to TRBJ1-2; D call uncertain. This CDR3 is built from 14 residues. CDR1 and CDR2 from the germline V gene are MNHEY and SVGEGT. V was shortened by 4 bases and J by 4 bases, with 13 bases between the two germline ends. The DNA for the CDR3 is TGTGCCAGCAGTTTCCGACGGGGAAGCTATGGCTACACCTTC. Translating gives CASSFRRGSYGYTF.

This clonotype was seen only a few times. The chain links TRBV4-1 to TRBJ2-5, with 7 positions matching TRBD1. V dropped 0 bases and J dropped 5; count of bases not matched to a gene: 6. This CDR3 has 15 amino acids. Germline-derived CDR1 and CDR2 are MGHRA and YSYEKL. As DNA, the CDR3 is TGCGCCAGCAGCCAAGAAGTTGCGACAGGGGAGACCCAGTACTTC. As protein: CASSQEVATGETQYF.

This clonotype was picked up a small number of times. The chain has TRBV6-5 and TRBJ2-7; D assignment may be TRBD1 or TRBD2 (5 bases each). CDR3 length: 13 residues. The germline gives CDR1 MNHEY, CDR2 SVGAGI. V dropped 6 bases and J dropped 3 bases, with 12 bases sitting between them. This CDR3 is CASRPGRSYEQYF. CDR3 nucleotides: TGTGCCAGCAGGCCGGGACGGAGCTACGAGCAGTACTTC.

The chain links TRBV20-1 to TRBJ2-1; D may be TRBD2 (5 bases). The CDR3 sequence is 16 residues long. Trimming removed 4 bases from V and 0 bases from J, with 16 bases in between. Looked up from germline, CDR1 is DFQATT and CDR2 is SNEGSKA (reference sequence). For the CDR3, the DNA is TGCAGTGCTACCGGGAATAGCGATATCTCCTACAATGAGCAGTTCTTC. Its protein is CSATGNSDISYNEQFF.

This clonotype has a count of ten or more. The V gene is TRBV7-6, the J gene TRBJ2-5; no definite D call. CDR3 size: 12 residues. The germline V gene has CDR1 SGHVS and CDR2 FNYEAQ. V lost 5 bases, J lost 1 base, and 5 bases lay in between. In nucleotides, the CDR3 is TGTGCCAGCAGCCCCTCCCAAGAGACCCAGTACTTC. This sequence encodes CASSPSQETQYF.

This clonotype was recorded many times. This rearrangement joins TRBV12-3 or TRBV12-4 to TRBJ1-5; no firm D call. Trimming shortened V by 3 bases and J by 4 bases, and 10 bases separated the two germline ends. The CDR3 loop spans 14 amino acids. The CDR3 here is CASSLDGENQPQHF. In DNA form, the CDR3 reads TGTGCCAGCAGTTTGGACGGGGAGAATCAGCCCCAGCATTTT.

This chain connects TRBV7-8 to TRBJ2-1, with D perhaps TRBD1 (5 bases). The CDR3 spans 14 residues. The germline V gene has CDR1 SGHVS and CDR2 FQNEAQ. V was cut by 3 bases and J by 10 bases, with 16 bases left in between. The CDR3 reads CASSFLRGPWEQFF. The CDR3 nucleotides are TGTGCCAGCAGCTTTTTAAGGGGCCCATGGGAGCAGTTCTTC.

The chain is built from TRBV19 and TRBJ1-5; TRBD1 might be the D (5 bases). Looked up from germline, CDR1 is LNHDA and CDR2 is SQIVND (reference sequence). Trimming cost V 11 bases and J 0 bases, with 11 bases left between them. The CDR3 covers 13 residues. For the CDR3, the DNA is TGTGCCGTGGGGCAGGATAGCAATCAGCCCCAGCATTTT. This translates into CAVGQDSNQPQHF. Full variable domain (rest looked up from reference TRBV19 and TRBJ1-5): DGGITQSPKYLFRKEGQNVTLSCEQNLNHDAMYWYRQDPGQGLRLIYYSQIVNDFQKGDIAEGYSVSREKKESFPLTVTSAQKNPTAFYLCAVGQDSNQPQHFGDGTRLSIL.

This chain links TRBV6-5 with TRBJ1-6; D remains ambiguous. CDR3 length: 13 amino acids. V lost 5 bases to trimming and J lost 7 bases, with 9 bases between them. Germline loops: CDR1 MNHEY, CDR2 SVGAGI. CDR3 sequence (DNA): TGTGCCAGCAGTAAGGACTCCAATTCACCCCTCCACTTT. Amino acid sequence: CASSKDSNSPLHF.

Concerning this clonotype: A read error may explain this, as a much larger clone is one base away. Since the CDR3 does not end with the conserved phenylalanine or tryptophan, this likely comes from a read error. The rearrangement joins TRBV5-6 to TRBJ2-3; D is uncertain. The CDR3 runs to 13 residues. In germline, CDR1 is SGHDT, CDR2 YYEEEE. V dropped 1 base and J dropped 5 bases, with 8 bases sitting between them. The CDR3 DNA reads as TGTGCCAGCAGCTTGATGCTTAAAGATACGCAGTATTAT. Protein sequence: CASSLMLKDTQYY.

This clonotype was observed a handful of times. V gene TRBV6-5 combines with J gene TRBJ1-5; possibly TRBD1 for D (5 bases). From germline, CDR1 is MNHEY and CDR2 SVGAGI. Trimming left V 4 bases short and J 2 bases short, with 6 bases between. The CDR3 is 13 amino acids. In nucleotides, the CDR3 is TGTGCCAGCAGTTGGACACGCAATCAGCCCCAGCATTTT. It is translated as CASSWTRNQPQHF.

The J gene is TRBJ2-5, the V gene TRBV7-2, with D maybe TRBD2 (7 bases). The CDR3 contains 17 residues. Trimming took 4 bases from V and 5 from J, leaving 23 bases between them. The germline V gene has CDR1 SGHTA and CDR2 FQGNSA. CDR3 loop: CASSSQINGGPGETQYF. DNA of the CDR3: TGTGCCAGCAGCTCACAGATTAACGGGGGGCCGGGGGAGACCCAGTACTTC.

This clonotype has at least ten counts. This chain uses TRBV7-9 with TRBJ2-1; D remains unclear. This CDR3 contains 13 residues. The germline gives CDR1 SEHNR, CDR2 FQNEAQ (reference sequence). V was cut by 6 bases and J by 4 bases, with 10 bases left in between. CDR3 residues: CASRPSSYNEQFF. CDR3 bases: TGTGCCAGCAGACCATCTTCGTACAATGAGCAGTTCTTC.

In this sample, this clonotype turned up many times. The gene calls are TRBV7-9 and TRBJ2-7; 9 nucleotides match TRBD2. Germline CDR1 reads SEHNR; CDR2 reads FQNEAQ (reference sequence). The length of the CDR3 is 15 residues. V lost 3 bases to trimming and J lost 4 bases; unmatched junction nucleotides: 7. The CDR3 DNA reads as TGTGCCAGCAGCTTTTCTAGCGGGAACGTATACGAGCAGTACTTC. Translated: CASSFSSGNVYEQYF.

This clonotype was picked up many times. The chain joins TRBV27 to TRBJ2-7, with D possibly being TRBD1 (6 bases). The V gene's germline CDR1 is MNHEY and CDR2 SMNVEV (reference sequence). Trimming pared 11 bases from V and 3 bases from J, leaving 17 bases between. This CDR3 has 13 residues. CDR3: CASAQGHYYEQYF. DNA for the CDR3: TGTGCCTCCGCCCAGGGACACTACTACGAGCAGTACTTC.

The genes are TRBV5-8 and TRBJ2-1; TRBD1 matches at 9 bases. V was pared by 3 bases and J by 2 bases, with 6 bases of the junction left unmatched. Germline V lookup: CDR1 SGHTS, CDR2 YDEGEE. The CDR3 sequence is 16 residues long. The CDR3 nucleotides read TGTGCCAGCAGCTCCGGACAGGGGATCGCCTACAATGAGCAGTTCTTC. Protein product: CASSSGQGIAYNEQFF.

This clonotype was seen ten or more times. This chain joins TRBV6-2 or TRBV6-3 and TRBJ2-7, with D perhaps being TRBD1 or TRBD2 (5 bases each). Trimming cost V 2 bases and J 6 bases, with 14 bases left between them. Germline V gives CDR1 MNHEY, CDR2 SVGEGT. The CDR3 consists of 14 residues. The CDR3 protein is CASSYQGSGREQYF. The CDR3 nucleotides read TGTGCCAGCAGTTACCAGGGCTCGGGGCGCGAGCAGTACTTC.

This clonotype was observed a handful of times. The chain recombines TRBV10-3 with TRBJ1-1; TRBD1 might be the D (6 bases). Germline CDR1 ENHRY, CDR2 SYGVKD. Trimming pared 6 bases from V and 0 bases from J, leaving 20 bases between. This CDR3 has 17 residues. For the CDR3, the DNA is TGTGCCATCAGGGAAAGGGCGGCAGGGACAATGAACACTGAAGCTTTCTTT. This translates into CAIRERAAGTMNTEAFF.

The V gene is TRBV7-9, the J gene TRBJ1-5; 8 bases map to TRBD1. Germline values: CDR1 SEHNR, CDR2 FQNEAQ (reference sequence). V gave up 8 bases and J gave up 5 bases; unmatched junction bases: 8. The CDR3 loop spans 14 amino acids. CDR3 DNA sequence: TGTGCCAGCGGCGGCACAGGGGGGGATCAGCCCCAGCATTTT. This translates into CASGGTGGDQPQHF.

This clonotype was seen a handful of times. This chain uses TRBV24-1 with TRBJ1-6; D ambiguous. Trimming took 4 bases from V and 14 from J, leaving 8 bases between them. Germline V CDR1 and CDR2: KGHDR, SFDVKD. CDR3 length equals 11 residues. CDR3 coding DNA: TGTGCCACCAGTGACCGGGAAACCCTCCACTTT. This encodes CATSDRETLHF.

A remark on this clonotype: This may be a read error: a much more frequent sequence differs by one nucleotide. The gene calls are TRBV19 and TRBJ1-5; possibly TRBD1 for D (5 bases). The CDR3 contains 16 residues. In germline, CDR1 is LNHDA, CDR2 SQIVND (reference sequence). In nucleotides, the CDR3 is TGTACCAGTAGCCCCCGGCCGGGGCGCCCTGATCAGCCCCAGCATTTT. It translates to CTSSPRPGRPDQPQHF.

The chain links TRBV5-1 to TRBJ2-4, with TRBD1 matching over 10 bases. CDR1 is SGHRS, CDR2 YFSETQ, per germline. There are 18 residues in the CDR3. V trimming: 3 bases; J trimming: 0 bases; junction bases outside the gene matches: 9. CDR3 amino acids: CASSSTGQGILAKNIQYF. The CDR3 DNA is TGCGCCAGCAGCTCAACGGGACAGGGGATTCTAGCCAAAAACATTCAGTACTTC.

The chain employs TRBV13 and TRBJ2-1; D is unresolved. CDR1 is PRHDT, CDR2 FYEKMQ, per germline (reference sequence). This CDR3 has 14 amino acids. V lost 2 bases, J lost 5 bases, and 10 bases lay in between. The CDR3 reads CASSLYYTDNEQFF. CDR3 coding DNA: TGTGCCAGCAGCTTATATTATACCGACAATGAGCAGTTCTTC.

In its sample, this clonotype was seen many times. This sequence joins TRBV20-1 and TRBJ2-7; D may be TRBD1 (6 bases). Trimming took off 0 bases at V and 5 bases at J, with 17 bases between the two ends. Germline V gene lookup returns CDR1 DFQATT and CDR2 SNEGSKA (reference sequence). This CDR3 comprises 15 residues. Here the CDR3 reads CSARDPQGRLNEQYF. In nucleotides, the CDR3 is TGCAGTGCTAGAGATCCACAGGGCCGCCTGAACGAGCAGTACTTC.

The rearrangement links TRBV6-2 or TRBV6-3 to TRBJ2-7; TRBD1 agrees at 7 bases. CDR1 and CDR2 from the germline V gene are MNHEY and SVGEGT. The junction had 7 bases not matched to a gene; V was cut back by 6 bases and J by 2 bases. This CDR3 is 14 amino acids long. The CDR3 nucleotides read TGTGCCAGCAGGACCTGGACAGGCCCCTACGAGCAGTACTTC. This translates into CASRTWTGPYEQYF.

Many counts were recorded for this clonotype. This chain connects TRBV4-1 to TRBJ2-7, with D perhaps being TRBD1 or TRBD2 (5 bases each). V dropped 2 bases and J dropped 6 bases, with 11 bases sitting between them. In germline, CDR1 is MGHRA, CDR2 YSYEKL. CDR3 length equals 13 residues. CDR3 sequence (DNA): TGCGCCAGCAGCCAACGCCGGGGCGGCGAGCAGTACTTC. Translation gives CASSQRRGGEQYF.

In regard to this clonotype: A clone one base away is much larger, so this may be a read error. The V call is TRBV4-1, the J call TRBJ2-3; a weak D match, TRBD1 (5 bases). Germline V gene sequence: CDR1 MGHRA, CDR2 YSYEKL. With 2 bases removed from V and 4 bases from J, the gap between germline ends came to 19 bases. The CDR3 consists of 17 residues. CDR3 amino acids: CASSQNRTGPWSDTQYF. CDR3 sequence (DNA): TGCGCCAGCAGCCAAAATAGAACAGGCCCCTGGTCAGATACGCAGTATTTT.

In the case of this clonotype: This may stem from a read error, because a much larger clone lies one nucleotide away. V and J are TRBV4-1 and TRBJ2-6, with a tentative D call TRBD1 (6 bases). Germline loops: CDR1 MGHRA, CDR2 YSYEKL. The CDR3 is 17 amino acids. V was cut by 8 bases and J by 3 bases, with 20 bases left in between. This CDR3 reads CASGLRQGLYGANVLTF. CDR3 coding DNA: TGCGCCAGCGGCCTCCGGCAGGGGCTCTATGGGGCCAACGTCCTGACTTTC.